This TCR beta chain was sequenced in a study of shared clonotypes between healthy human individuals. Spread over ten immunoSEQ deep assay plates, unsorted PBMC DNA underwent sequencing. Repertoires were generated with immunoSEQ multiplex PCR, while TCRdb's copy carries only in-frame clones and drops some. The repertoire holds about 490,000 clones, with less than 80% as singletons. The CDR3 has 17 amino acids. The genes are TRBV21-1 and TRBJ2-1; the D segment call TRBD2 is taken from the table without a DNA check. TRBV21-1 counts as a pseudogene. Specimen: PBMCs. This TCR derives from a woman in her 40s in good health. Some clones in this sample may be carry-over from other donors' samples. The CDR3 is CASSKEDSGSTYNEQFF. In DNA form, the CDR3 reads TGTGCCAGCAGCAAAGAGGATAGCGGGAGCACTTACAATGAGCAGTTCTTC.